A single T cell receptor beta chain is shown here with its context. Its antigen is undetermined. Calling Graves' hyperthyroidism stable meant ophthalmopathy did not progress within 18 months. Diagnoses were established using clinical symptoms, serum thyroxine and TRAb, thyroid ultrasound and orbital computed tomography. These data come from a study of T cells in Graves' hyperthyroidism and ophthalmopathy. Study-wide background: Blood was drawn when the patient was first diagnosed and still untreated.

RNA transcripts provided the source from which TCR beta CDR3 regions were amplified. An initial round of RT-PCR targeting the TCR CDR3 relied on the HTBI primer set. Each CDR3 protein gets one entry after TCRdb re-called the multiplex PCR reads with MiXCR. This sample carries hundreds of thousands of distinct CDR3 sequences, 30% to 40% of them seen once, and the ten largest clones take around 29%. Study-level points and caveats: In the analysis, a 13 V-J model separated ophthalmopathy from stable hyperthyroidism.

Sequencing was done on a sample of blood. The receptor's source is a woman aged 40 to 50 with Graves' hyperthyroidism.

The CDR3 loop is CASSSGGGGARETEAFF. Here the CDR3 DNA reads TGTGCCAGCAGTTCCGGGGGCGGCGGGGCGAGGGAAACTGAAGCTTTCTTT. The chain recombines TRBV6-5 with TRBJ1-1; tentative D call: TRBD1 (6 bases). The V and J ends lost 4 bases and 5 bases respectively, with 23 bases between them. Per the germline V gene, CDR1 is MNHEY and CDR2 is SVGAGI. CDR3 length: 17 amino acids.